This T cell receptor (beta chain) was captured in a study of technical replicates of blood from a few donors. Using immunoSEQ multiplex PCR, the repertoire was profiled, and TCRdb retains in-frame clones only, with some absent. The sample yields more than 75,000 clones, 93% seen once. The CDR3 is 13 amino acids. Looked up from germline, CDR1 is GTSNPN and CDR2 is SVGIG (reference sequence). V shed 4 bases and J 5 bases; nucleotides not matched to a gene: 4. The source of this sequence is a human donor in good health. Sequenced: T cells isolated from PBMCs. The chain is built from TRBV30 and TRBJ2-5; 10 bases map to TRBD1. The CDR3 region has the DNA TGTGCCTGGAAGGACAGGGGGACGGAGACCCAGTACTTC. Protein product: CAWKDRGTETQYF.